This entry lists 10 T cell receptor beta chains sequenced from one sample in a study of tissue T cells after allogeneic stem cell transplantation. Here immunoSEQ multiplex PCR was the method, and the copy in TCRdb shows in-frame clones only, minus some. The table has several thousand clones, roughly 44% seen once. Time point: mouse harvest day 14 after allogeneic transplant. Each mouse received 10^7 T-cell-depleted marrow cells plus 10^6 splenic CD5+ T cells by tail vein. Material: lymph node tissue. These receptors were obtained from a female BALB/c mouse given C57BL/6 T cells with graft-versus-host disease after an allogeneic hematopoietic cell transplant.

To note about this clone: Gene names are the mouse ones. The part of the CDR3 DNA that was read is TGTGCCAGCGGGGACAGGGGGCCAGAAGTCTTC. Protein sequence: CASGDRGPEVF. The full CDR3 reads CASGDRGPEVFF. The genes are TRBV13-2 and TRBJ1-1; 11 bases fit TRBD1. The CDR3 is cut off 1 residue early in the read; its end comes from the germline J gene. J lost 6 bases, V lost 5 bases, and 0 bases had no gene match. Germline-derived CDR1 and CDR2 are NNHNN and SYGAGS (reference sequence). The CDR3 extends over 12 amino acids.

Note on this clone: Genes and germline are mouse. CDR3 sequence: CASSLPGGYEQYF. CDR3 bases read: TGTGCCAGCAGTCTGCCAGGGGGGTATGAACAGTAC. The V gene is TRBV26, the J gene TRBJ2-7; D may be TRBD1 (7 bases). Coverage ceases 1 residue before the CDR3 finishes, and the germline J gene fills in the end. The CDR3 covers 13 residues. Trimming shortened V by 2 bases and J by 4 bases, and 9 bases separated the two germline ends. The germline gives CDR1 KGHPV, CDR2 FQNQEV (reference sequence).

This clone was detected only a few times. Any gene name here is a mouse gene name. The CDR3 is cut off 1 residue early in the read; its end comes from the germline J gene. J is TRBJ1-4 and V is TRBV26; no definite D call. Germline lookup yields CDR1 KGHPV and CDR2 FQNQEV (reference sequence). V was trimmed by 2 bases and J by 4 bases, leaving 5 bases between them. The CDR3 has 13 residues. The CDR3 bases that were read are TGTGCCAGCAGTCTGGCCAACAACGAAAGATTATTT. This codes for CASSLANNERLF. The full CDR3 protein reads CASSLANNERLFF. The full variable domain, with the rest looked up from reference TRBV26 and TRBJ1-4, is NSKVIQTPRYLVKGQGQKAKMRCIPEKGHPVVFWYQQNKNNEFKFLINFQNQEVLQQIDMTEKRFSAECPSNSPCSLEIQSSEAGDSALYLCASSLANNERLFFGHGTKLSVL.

Regarding this clone: Gene names refer to mouse genes. The read ends 1 residue shy of where the CDR3 ends; the end is completed using the germline J gene. The rearrangement joins TRBV15 to TRBJ1-1; D is unclear. The CDR3 totals 13 residues. Germline V gene data show CDR1 as SGHND and CDR2 as FRSKSL. V was pared by 1 base and J by 0 bases, with 3 bases between. CDR3 in amino acids: CASSLGPNTEVFF. CDR3 bases read: TGTGCCAGCAGTTTAGGACCAAACACAGAAGTCTTC.

As concerns this clone: Its ends do not fully match the called genes, so a read error is possible. The gene names here belong to mouse. The read ends 1 residue before the CDR3 terminus; that terminus is restored from the germline J gene. V and J are TRBV13-2 and TRBJ2-5; possible D gene TRBD2, 6 bases. The CDR3 spans 16 residues. Per germline, CDR1 NNHNN and CDR2 SYGAGS (reference sequence). The CDR3 loop reads CASSDGLGINQDTQYF. The DNA read from the CDR3 is TGTGCCAGCAGTGATGGGCTGGGGATTAACCAAGACACCCAGTAC.

As for this clone: Genes here carry mouse names. The CDR3 end falls 1 residue outside the read, so it is completed with the germline J gene. V is TRBV26 and J is TRBJ2-5; 8 bases are a match to TRBD2. V lost 6 bases to trimming and J lost 4 bases; unmatched junction nucleotides: 3. CDR1 is KGHPV, CDR2 FQNQEV, per germline (reference sequence). The CDR3 covers 13 residues. The CDR3 DNA, read in part, is TGTGCCAGCAGACTGGGGGATGAAGACACCCAGTAC. Protein: CASRLGDEDTQY. The CDR3 as a whole reads CASRLGDEDTQYF. Full variable domain (remainder filled in from reference TRBV26 and TRBJ2-5): NSKVIQTPRYLVKGQGQKAKMRCIPEKGHPVVFWYQQNKNNEFKFLINFQNQEVLQQIDMTEKRFSAECPSNSPCSLEIQSSEAGDSALYLCASRLGDEDTQYFGPGTRLLVL.

This clone came up a few times. Gene and germline names: mouse. From the germline J gene comes the end of the CDR3, since the read stops 1 residue before it. The chain carries TRBV19 and TRBJ1-6; 7 bases are a match to TRBD1. TRBJ1-6 is labeled an ORF, and its function is uncertain. Germline V CDR1 and CDR2: FNHDT, SITEND (reference sequence). Unmatched junction bases numbered 2, after V lost 4 bases and J lost 4 bases. The CDR3 runs to 14 residues. CDR3 bases read: TGTGCCAGCAGTCCGGGACAGTATAATTCGCCCCTCTAC. Translated: CASSPGQYNSPLY. The whole CDR3 reads CASSPGQYNSPLYF.

By its share, this clone is medium-sized. Gene names follow the mouse nomenclature. The read ends 1 residue shy of where the CDR3 ends; the end is completed using the germline J gene. This chain uses TRBV3 with TRBJ2-7; tentatively, D is TRBD1 (6 bases). CDR1 is SNHLY, CDR2 FYNGKV, per germline (reference sequence). There are 12 residues in the CDR3. Deletions cut 2 bases from V and 4 bases from J, with 6 bases between. CDR3 bases read: TGTGCCAGCAGCTTACAGGGGTATGAACAGTAC. Protein product: CASSLQGYEQY. The full CDR3 protein is CASSLQGYEQYF.

Regarding this clone: Gene names and germline match the mouse. The CDR3 end falls 1 residue outside the read, so it is completed with the germline J gene. This chain links TRBV17 with TRBJ2-1; 8 bases line up with TRBD2. Losses at the gene ends were 5 bases for V and 1 base for J; bases not matched to a gene: 4. Germline CDR1 reads MNHDT; CDR2 reads YYDKIL. This CDR3 is 15 amino acids long. The CDR3 DNA, read in part, is TGTGCTAGCAGTCCCTGGGGGGCGAACTATGCTGAGCAGTTC. This gives the protein CASSPWGANYAEQF. The full CDR3 protein is CASSPWGANYAEQFF.

A note on this clone: Genes and germline come from the mouse. The CDR3 is cut off 1 residue early in the read; its end comes from the germline J gene. The V call is TRBV3, the J call TRBJ2-5, with 10 bases lining up with TRBD2. CDR1 is SNHLY and CDR2 is FYNGKV in the germline V gene (reference sequence). The CDR3 loop spans 14 amino acids. Unmatched junction bases numbered 4, after V lost 4 bases and J lost 6 bases. CDR3 sequence: CASSSTGGKDTQYF. The DNA read from the CDR3 is TGTGCCAGCAGCTCGACTGGGGGGAAGGACACCCAGTAC.